A selection of T cell receptor beta chains follows, all from one sample in a study of T cell responses to AZD1222 COVID-19 vaccine. Profiled with immunoSEQ multiplex PCR; TCRdb holds only in-frame clones, not every one. The sample includes 110,000 to 150,000 clones, approximately 91% of them seen just once. Here the sequenced sample was peripheral blood, taken 28 days after the second AZD1222 dose. Every receptor here comes from an adult who received the AZD1222 COVID-19 vaccine. CDR3s include the opening cysteine and the closing phenylalanine or tryptophan. The order of the fields is CDR3 protein, CDR3 DNA, J gene, D gene, V gene, clone size. A D gene is named only where the DNA matches it firmly. Not every row has a clone size; where given, it reads once, few, many or a size class.

CDR3aa: CASSLGGKAGTEAFF
CDR3nt: TGCGCCAGCAGCTTGGGGGGGAAGGCAGGGACTGAAGCTTTCTTT
j_gene: TRBJ1-1
d_gene: -
v_gene: TRBV5-1
abundance: -

CDR3aa: CASSIKAGSRELFF
CDR3nt: TGTGCCAGTAGTATAAAGGCAGGATCGAGGGAGCTGTTTTTT
j_gene: TRBJ2-2
d_gene: -
v_gene: TRBV19
abundance: -

CDR3aa: CASSLGRGGFHYGYTF
CDR3nt: TGTGCCAGCAGCTTGGGCCGGGGAGGATTCCACTATGGCTACACCTTC
j_gene: TRBJ1-2
d_gene: -
v_gene: TRBV5-5
abundance: -

CDR3aa: CASSDQQLNTQAQHF
CDR3nt: TGTGCCAGCAGTGACCAACAGCTTAACACCCAGGCCCAGCATTTT
j_gene: TRBJ1-5
d_gene: -
v_gene: TRBV2
abundance: -

CDR3aa: CASSEERETQYF
CDR3nt: TGTGCCAGCAGTGAGGAAAGGGAGACCCAGTACTTC
j_gene: TRBJ2-5
d_gene: -
v_gene: TRBV2
abundance: -

CDR3aa: CASSLDVLNTEAFF
CDR3nt: TGCGCCAGCAGCTTGGATGTGCTGAACACTGAAGCTTTCTTT
j_gene: TRBJ1-1
d_gene: -
v_gene: TRBV5-1
abundance: -

CDR3aa: CASSPWDRQETQYF
CDR3nt: TGTGCCAGCAGCCCATGGGACAGACAAGAGACCCAGTACTTC
j_gene: TRBJ2-5
d_gene: TRBD1
v_gene: TRBV7-9
abundance: -

CDR3aa: CASSQQGGELFF
CDR3nt: TGTGCCAGCAGTCAGCAGGGAGGGGAGCTGTTTTTT
j_gene: TRBJ2-2
d_gene: -
v_gene: TRBV6-5
abundance: -

CDR3aa: CASSHEGARGQQFF
CDR3nt: TGTGCCAGCTCACACGAAGGGGCGAGAGGCCAACAGTTCTTC
j_gene: TRBJ2-1
d_gene: -
v_gene: TRBV18
abundance: once

CDR3aa: CASSLQASYNSPLHF
CDR3nt: TGCGCCAGCAGTTTACAGGCTTCCTATAATTCACCCCTCCACTTT
j_gene: TRBJ1-6
d_gene: -
v_gene: TRBV4-1
abundance: -

CDR3aa: CASSQARDRLSYGYTF
CDR3nt: TGCGCCAGCAGCCAAGCCCGGGACAGACTAAGCTATGGCTACACCTTC
j_gene: TRBJ1-2
d_gene: TRBD1
v_gene: TRBV4-1
abundance: -

CDR3aa: CAISGQQNSPGTEAFF
CDR3nt: TGTGCCATCAGTGGCCAGCAGAACTCCCCGGGCACTGAAGCTTTCTTT
j_gene: TRBJ1-1
d_gene: -
v_gene: TRBV10-3
abundance: -

CDR3aa: CASSLDRGYSPLHF
CDR3nt: TGTGCCAGCAGTCTGGACAGGGGGTATTCACCCCTCCACTTT
j_gene: TRBJ1-6
d_gene: TRBD1
v_gene: TRBV27
abundance: -

CDR3aa: CATSPGQGDQPQHF
CDR3nt: TGTGCCACCAGCCCGGGGCAGGGAGATCAGCCCCAGCATTTT
j_gene: TRBJ1-5
d_gene: -
v_gene: TRBV15
abundance: -

CDR3aa: CASSLDSSYNEQFF
CDR3nt: TGTGCCAGCAGCTTGGACAGTTCCTACAATGAGCAGTTCTTC
j_gene: TRBJ2-1
d_gene: -
v_gene: TRBV7-9
abundance: -

CDR3aa: CASSLGQGVLLNNEQFF
CDR3nt: TGTGCCAGCAGCCTGGGACAGGGGGTTTTACTTAACAATGAGCAGTTCTTC
j_gene: TRBJ2-1
d_gene: TRBD1
v_gene: TRBV5-6
abundance: -

CDR3aa: CASSIYGTRRVADTQYF
CDR3nt: TGTGCCAGTAGTATATACGGGACGCGACGGGTCGCAGATACGCAGTATTTT
j_gene: TRBJ2-3
d_gene: -
v_gene: TRBV19
abundance: -

CDR3aa: CASSLLGPGETQYF
CDR3nt: TGTGCCAGCAGCTTACTAGGCCCCGGAGAGACCCAGTACTTC
j_gene: TRBJ2-5
d_gene: -
v_gene: TRBV5-6
abundance: -

CDR3aa: CASSLDPSGASSYNEQFF
CDR3nt: TGCGCCAGCAGCTTGGATCCTAGCGGGGCGAGCTCCTACAATGAGCAGTTCTTC
j_gene: TRBJ2-1
d_gene: TRBD2
v_gene: TRBV5-1
abundance: -

CDR3aa: CASSLTVTGSGGYTF
CDR3nt: TGTGCCAGCAGCTTAACGGTGACAGGGAGCGGTGGCTACACCTTC
j_gene: TRBJ1-2
d_gene: TRBD1
v_gene: TRBV7-3
abundance: -

CDR3aa: CAIDDGTHSNQPQHF
CDR3nt: TGTGCCATAGACGACGGGACACATAGCAATCAGCCCCAGCATTTT
j_gene: TRBJ1-5
d_gene: -
v_gene: TRBV10-3
abundance: -

CDR3aa: CASGSGTSTDTQYF
CDR3nt: TGTGCTAGTGGTTCCGGCACTAGCACAGATACGCAGTATTTT
j_gene: TRBJ2-3
d_gene: -
v_gene: TRBV12-5
abundance: -

CDR3aa: CASSRDRAYEQYF
CDR3nt: TGTGCCAGCAGTCGGGACAGGGCCTACGAGCAGTACTTC
j_gene: TRBJ2-7
d_gene: TRBD1
v_gene: TRBV6-5
abundance: -

CDR3aa: CASSQEGGGYGYTF
CDR3nt: TGCGCCAGCAGCCAGGAAGGAGGGGGCTATGGCTACACCTTC
j_gene: TRBJ1-2
d_gene: -
v_gene: TRBV5-1
abundance: once

CDR3aa: CASSPRGATNEKLFF
CDR3nt: TGTGCCAGCAGCCCTCGGGGAGCGACTAATGAAAAACTGTTTTTT
j_gene: TRBJ1-4
d_gene: -
v_gene: TRBV9
abundance: once

CDR3aa: CASGLGGMANTEAFF
CDR3nt: TGTGCTAGTGGTTTGGGGGGGATGGCGAACACTGAAGCTTTCTTT
j_gene: TRBJ1-1
d_gene: -
v_gene: TRBV12-5
abundance: -

CDR3aa: CASSQVGGGPDYEQYF
CDR3nt: TGCGCCAGCAGCCAAGTTGGCGGGGGGCCGGACTACGAGCAGTACTTC
j_gene: TRBJ2-7
d_gene: TRBD2
v_gene: TRBV4-1
abundance: -

CDR3aa: CSAGGTGGVDYGYTF
CDR3nt: TGCAGCGCCGGTGGGACAGGAGGTGTAGACTATGGCTACACCTTC
j_gene: TRBJ1-2
d_gene: TRBD1
v_gene: TRBV29-1
abundance: -

CDR3aa: CATSDPGQVLGEKLFF
CDR3nt: TGTGCCACCAGTGACCCTGGACAGGTCTTGGGGGAAAAACTGTTTTTT
j_gene: TRBJ1-4
d_gene: TRBD1
v_gene: TRBV24-1
abundance: -

CDR3aa: CASSPGQREAFF
CDR3nt: TGCGCCAGCAGCCCCGGACAGCGTGAAGCTTTCTTT
j_gene: TRBJ1-1
d_gene: -
v_gene: TRBV5-1
abundance: -

CDR3aa: CASSTLDREDGYTF
CDR3nt: TGTGCCAGCAGTACCCTGGACAGGGAGGATGGCTACACCTTC
j_gene: TRBJ1-2
d_gene: TRBD1
v_gene: TRBV7-9
abundance: once